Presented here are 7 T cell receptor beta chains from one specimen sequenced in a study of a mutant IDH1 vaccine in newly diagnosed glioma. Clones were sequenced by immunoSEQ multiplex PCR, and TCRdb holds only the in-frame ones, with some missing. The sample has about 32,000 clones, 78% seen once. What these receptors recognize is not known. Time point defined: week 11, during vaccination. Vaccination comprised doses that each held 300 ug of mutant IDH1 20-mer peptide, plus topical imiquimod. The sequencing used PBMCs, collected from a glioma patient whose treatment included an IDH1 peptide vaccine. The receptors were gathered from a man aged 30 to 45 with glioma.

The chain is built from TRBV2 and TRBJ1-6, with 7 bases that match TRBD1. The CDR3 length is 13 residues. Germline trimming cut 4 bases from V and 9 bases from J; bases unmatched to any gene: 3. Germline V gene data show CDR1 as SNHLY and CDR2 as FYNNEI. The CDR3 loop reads CASSGQGSSPLHF. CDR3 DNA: TGTGCCAGCAGTGGACAGGGAAGTTCACCCCTCCACTTT.

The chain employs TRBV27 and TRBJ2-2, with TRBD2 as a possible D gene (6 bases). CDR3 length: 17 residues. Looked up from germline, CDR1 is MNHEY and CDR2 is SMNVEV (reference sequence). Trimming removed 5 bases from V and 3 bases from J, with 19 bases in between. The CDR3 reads CASSKDGGKGDTGELFF. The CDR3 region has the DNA TGTGCCAGCAGTAAGGACGGAGGGAAGGGAGACACCGGGGAGCTGTTTTTT.

The CDR3 sequence is CASSTTRDYGYTF. In DNA, the CDR3 is TGTGCCAGCAGCACGACGAGAGACTATGGCTACACCTTC. This chain connects TRBV7-9 to TRBJ1-2; D uncertain. The germline V and J ends were trimmed by 5 bases and 3 bases, with 10 bases remaining between them. Looked up from germline, CDR1 is SEHNR and CDR2 is FQNEAQ (reference sequence). The CDR3 consists of 13 residues.

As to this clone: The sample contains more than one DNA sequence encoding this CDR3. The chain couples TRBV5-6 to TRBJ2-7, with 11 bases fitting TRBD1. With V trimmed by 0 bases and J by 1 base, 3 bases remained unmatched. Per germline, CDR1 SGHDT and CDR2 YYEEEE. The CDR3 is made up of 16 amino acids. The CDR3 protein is CASSLAGTGGSYEQYF. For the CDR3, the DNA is TGTGCCAGCAGCTTGGCCGGGACAGGGGGATCCTACGAGCAGTACTTC.

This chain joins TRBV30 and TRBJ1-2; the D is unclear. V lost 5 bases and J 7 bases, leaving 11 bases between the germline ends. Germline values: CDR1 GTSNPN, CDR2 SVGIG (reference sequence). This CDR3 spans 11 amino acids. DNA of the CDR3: TGTGCCTGGGGAGTCGGTACTGGCTACACCTTC. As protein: CAWGVGTGYTF.

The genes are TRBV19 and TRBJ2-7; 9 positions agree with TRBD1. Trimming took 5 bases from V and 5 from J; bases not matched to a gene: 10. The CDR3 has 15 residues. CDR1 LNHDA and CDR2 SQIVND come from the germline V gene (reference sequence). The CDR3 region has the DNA TGTGCCAGTAGTTCCACAGGGGGCGAAATGGACGAGCAGTACTTC. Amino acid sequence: CASSSTGGEMDEQYF.

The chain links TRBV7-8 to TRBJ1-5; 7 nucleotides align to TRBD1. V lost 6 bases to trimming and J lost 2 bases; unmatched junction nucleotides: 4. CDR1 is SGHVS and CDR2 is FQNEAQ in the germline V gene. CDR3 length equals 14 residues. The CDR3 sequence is CASSRQGGNQPQHF. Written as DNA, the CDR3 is TGTGCCAGCAGTCGACAGGGTGGCAATCAGCCCCAGCATTTT.